This T cell receptor beta chain is drawn from a study of tumor-infiltrating lymphocytes in localized non-small cell lung cancer. About the study: The cohort mixed smokers and never-smokers, several histologies, and some post-neoadjuvant-chemotherapy samples. Study conclusions and caveats: No link was found between tumor T-cell fraction and recurrence-free survival. Higher tumor T cell infiltration than in uninvolved lung was supported by TCRbeta sequencing. Each assay used a separate piece of the same tissue.

V gave up 3 bases and J gave up 9 bases, with 18 bases separating them. Germline CDR1 reads MGHRA; CDR2 reads YSYEKL. There are 16 residues in the CDR3. Libraries were prepared by immunoSEQ multiplex PCR; TCRdb keeps only in-frame clonotypes and omits some of them. Of 15,000 to 20,000 clones in the sample, 73% were seen once. Remarks on this clone: Antigen: not known.

The sample comprised lung tumor tissue. This clonotype was sampled from a human donor with non-small cell lung cancer. V gene TRBV4-1 combines with J gene TRBJ1-6; D possibly corresponds to TRBD1 (5 bases). The chain's CDR3 is CASSQETGANSSPLHF. The CDR3 nucleotides read TGCGCCAGCAGCCAGGAAACCGGGGCGAACAGTTCACCCCTCCACTTT.